This T cell receptor beta chain was profiled in a study of shared clonotypes between healthy human individuals. Study-level findings and limits: Represented genetic and exposure-history diversity was restricted by having few donors.

For sorted subsets, approximately 0.2 ug DNA per replicate equaled 33,000 or so T cell genomes. The assay was immunoSEQ multiplex PCR, and TCRdb's table has in-frame clones only and misses some. The table has 450,000 to 700,000 clones, around 95% seen once. As defined, naive CD8 cells were CD45RO-negative and positively selected for CCR7, with terminally differentiated effector memory CD45RA+ cells excluded. Only Caucasian adults living in Nashville, Tennessee made up the donor group. As for this clone: Antigen: not known.

Specimen: naive CD8+ T cells sorted from blood. The receptor's source is a woman between 25 and 40 years old in good health.

In nucleotides, the CDR3 is TGTGCCAGCAGTTTATCCGGGATATACTCCTACGAGCAGTACTTC. Encoded protein: CASSLSGIYSYEQYF. The chain recombines TRBV27 with TRBJ2-7, with a tentative D call TRBD2 (5 bases). V was cut by 0 bases and J by 0 bases, with 9 bases left in between. This CDR3 is 15 amino acids long. CDR1 is MNHEY and CDR2 is SMNVEV in the germline V gene (reference sequence).